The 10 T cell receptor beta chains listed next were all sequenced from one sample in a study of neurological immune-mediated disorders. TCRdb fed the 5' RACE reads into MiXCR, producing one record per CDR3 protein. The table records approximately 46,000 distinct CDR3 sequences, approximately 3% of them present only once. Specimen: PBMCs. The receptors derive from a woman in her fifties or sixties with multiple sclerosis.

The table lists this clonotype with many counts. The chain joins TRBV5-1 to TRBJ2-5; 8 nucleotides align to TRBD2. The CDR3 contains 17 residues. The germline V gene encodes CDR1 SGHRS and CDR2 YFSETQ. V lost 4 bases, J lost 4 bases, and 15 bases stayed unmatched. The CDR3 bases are TGCGCCAGCAGCCCGGCGGAGGGAGCGGGAGACCGAGAGACCCAGTACTTC. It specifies CASSPAEGAGDRETQYF.

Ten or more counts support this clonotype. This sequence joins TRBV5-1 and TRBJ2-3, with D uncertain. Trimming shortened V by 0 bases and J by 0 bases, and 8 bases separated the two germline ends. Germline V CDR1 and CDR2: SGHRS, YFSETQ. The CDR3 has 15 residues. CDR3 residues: CASSLEGFSTDTQYF. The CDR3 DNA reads TGCGCCAGCAGCTTGGAAGGTTTTAGCACAGATACGCAGTATTTT.

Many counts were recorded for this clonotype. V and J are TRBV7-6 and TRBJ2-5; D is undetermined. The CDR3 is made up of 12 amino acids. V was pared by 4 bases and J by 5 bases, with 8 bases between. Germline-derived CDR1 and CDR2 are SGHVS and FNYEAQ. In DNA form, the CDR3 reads TGTGCCAGCAGCTATACCCGGGAGACCCAGTACTTC. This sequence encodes CASSYTRETQYF.

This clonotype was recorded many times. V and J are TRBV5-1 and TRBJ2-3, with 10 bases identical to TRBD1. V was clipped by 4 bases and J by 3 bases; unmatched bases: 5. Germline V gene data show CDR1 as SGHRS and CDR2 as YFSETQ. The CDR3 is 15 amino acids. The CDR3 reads CASSLGTGATDTQYF. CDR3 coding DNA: TGCGCCAGCAGCCTCGGGACAGGGGCGACAGATACGCAGTATTTT.

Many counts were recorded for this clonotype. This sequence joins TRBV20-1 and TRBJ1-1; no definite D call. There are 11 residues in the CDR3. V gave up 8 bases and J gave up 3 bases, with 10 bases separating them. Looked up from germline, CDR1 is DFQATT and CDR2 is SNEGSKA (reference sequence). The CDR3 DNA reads TGCAGTACTAAAATGGACACTGAAGCTTTCTTT. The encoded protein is CSTKMDTEAFF.

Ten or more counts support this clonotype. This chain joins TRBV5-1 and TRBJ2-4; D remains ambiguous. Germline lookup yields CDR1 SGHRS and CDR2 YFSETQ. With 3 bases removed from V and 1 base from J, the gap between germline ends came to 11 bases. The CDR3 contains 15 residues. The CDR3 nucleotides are TGCGCCAGCAGCTCCGGAGCCTCCGCCAAAAACATTCAGTACTTC. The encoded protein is CASSSGASAKNIQYF.

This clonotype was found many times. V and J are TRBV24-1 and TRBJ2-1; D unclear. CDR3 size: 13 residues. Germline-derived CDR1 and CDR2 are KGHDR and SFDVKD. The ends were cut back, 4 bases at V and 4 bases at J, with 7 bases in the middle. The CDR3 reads CATSEDPYNEQFF. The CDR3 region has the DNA TGTGCCACCAGTGAGGACCCTTACAATGAGCAGTTCTTC.

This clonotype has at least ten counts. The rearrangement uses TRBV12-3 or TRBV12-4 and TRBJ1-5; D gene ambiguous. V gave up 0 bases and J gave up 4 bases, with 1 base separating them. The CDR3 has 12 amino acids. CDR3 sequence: CASSLANQPQHF. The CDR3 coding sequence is TGTGCCAGCAGTTTAGCGAATCAGCCCCAGCATTTT.

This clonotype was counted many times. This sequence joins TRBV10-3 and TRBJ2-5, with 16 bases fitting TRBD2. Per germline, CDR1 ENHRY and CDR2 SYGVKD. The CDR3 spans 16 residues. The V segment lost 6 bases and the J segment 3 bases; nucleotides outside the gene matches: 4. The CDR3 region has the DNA TGTGCCATCAGCCTGGGACTAGCGGGGGGGGAAGAGACCCAGTACTTC. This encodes CAISLGLAGGEETQYF.

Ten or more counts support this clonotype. Written as DNA, the CDR3 is TGCAGTGCTAGAGATAGGGTAGCGGGGTCGAACACCGGGGAGCTGTTTTTT. It yields the protein CSARDRVAGSNTGELFF. The chain combines TRBV20-1 with TRBJ2-2; 8 bases fit TRBD2. After removal of 0 bases from V and 0 bases from J, the junction contained 6 bases not matched to a gene. This CDR3 spans 17 amino acids. Germline-derived CDR1 and CDR2 are DFQATT and SNEGSKA (reference sequence).